The sample holds a few counts of the clone carrying this TCR beta chain. The CDR3 has 14 residues. Germline loops: CDR1 MRHNA, CDR2 SNTAGT. V lost 3 bases, J lost 5 bases, and 5 bases stayed unmatched. These data originate in a study of T-cell reconstitution after alpha-beta-depleted transplantation in children. Researchers prepared the TCRbeta library using unique molecular identifiers, the study reports. TCRdb re-analysed the PCR reads in MiXCR, keeping a single row per CDR3 protein. The sample has 450,000 to 550,000 distinct CDR3 sequences, more than 9.5% seen once; the top ten hold approximately 15%.

Here the sequenced sample was PBMCs, mostly from graft donor cells, taken 180 days after TCRalphabeta/CD19-depleted stem cell transplant. This receptor was identified in a female patient aged 2-9 years who had a stem cell transplant for aplastic anemia, so the T cells may come from the graft donor. The V gene is TRBV6-4, the J gene TRBJ1-1; 8 bases match TRBD1. The CDR3 bases are TGTGCCAGCAGTGAAGGACAGGGAAGTACTGAAGCTTTCTTT. Translation gives CASSEGQGSTEAFF.